The rows below give T cell receptor beta chains drawn from one sample of a study of molecular identifiers for immune sequencing clone quantification. TCRdb re-derived calls from the PCR reads in MiXCR, one entry per CDR3 protein. The sample includes approximately 670,000 distinct CDR3 sequences, 15% to 20% of them seen just once. What was sequenced was naive CD8+ T cells from blood, with Jurkat cell RNA spiked in. The receptors come from a human donor in good health. Some libraries in this study had Jurkat cell RNA spiked in. Each CDR3 is given without its conserved first and last residue. The order of the fields is CDR3 length, V gene, CDR3 protein.

CDR3 length: 15
V gene: TRBV6-5
CDR3 protein: ASSHGGSGTLGETQY

CDR3 length: 11
V gene: TRBV7-3
CDR3 protein: ASSLRFGETQY

CDR3 length: 12
V gene: TRBV19
CDR3 protein: VSSVMGLYNEQF

CDR3 length: 15
V gene: TRBV28
CDR3 protein: ASSQRSSGIPKETQY

CDR3 length: 13
V gene: TRBV11-2
CDR3 protein: ASSLQGLSGNTIY

CDR3 length: 12
V gene: TRBV19
CDR3 protein: ASSIQREEHEQF

CDR3 length: 9
V gene: TRBV20-1
CDR3 protein: SVTETYEQY

CDR3 length: 10
V gene: TRBV12-3/TRBV12-4
CDR3 protein: ASSFISIQAF

CDR3 length: 12
V gene: TRBV16
CDR3 protein: ASSSEGQVYGYT

CDR3 length: 15
V gene: TRBV4-3
CDR3 protein: ASSQERDYSSTDTQY

CDR3 length: 13
V gene: TRBV15
CDR3 protein: AASRLQVVGGKLF

CDR3 length: 13
V gene: TRBV7-9
CDR3 protein: ASSNRQGFNEKLF

CDR3 length: 10
V gene: TRBV27
CDR3 protein: ASSQTSGSQY

CDR3 length: 11
V gene: TRBV27
CDR3 protein: ATRTAGTDTQY

CDR3 length: 15
V gene: TRBV2
CDR3 protein: ASSVADRSGWNQPQH

CDR3 length: 13
V gene: TRBV24-1
CDR3 protein: ATSDSDRSNEKLF

CDR3 length: 14
V gene: TRBV4-2
CDR3 protein: ASSQEIGGIYNEQF

CDR3 length: 15
V gene: TRBV4-3
CDR3 protein: ASSQDMASGNSYEQY

CDR3 length: 11
V gene: TRBV12-3/TRBV12-4
CDR3 protein: ASSWLGAYEQY

CDR3 length: 14
V gene: TRBV14
CDR3 protein: ASSQELAATNNEQF

CDR3 length: 13
V gene: TRBV7-3
CDR3 protein: ASSSHRGKDTEAF

CDR3 length: 11
V gene: TRBV27
CDR3 protein: ASKRTNTGELF

CDR3 length: 14
V gene: TRBV6-5
CDR3 protein: ASSYSNRATKYEQH

CDR3 length: 12
V gene: TRBV4-3
CDR3 protein: ASSQGSGLDEQY

CDR3 length: 11
V gene: TRBV20-1
CDR3 protein: SAYTGGSYEQY

CDR3 length: 8
V gene: TRBV21-1
CDR3 protein: ALKVDTQY

CDR3 length: 10
V gene: TRBV12-3/TRBV12-4
CDR3 protein: ASSFQAEKLF

CDR3 length: 15
V gene: TRBV19
CDR3 protein: ASSIDSGPGSGETQY

CDR3 length: 9
V gene: TRBV30
CDR3 protein: AWTSGGEQY

CDR3 length: 13
V gene: TRBV19
CDR3 protein: ASKILAGSNNEQF

CDR3 length: 14
V gene: TRBV7-9
CDR3 protein: ASSPLDRILYTLEY

CDR3 length: 13
V gene: TRBV11-2
CDR3 protein: ASSLSGGASDTQY

CDR3 length: 12
V gene: TRBV6-2/TRBV6-3
CDR3 protein: ASSYFLGTGELF

CDR3 length: 10
V gene: TRBV30
CDR3 protein: AWKPRYYEQY

CDR3 length: 11
V gene: TRBV7-6
CDR3 protein: ASSFSTNYEQY

CDR3 length: 13
V gene: TRBV19
CDR3 protein: ASTSRLATTDTQY

CDR3 length: 15
V gene: TRBV5-1
CDR3 protein: ASSPLAGTGVVYEQY

CDR3 length: 10
V gene: TRBV9
CDR3 protein: ASSSDPGELF

CDR3 length: 12
V gene: TRBV28
CDR3 protein: ASSPDRVEDTQY

CDR3 length: 12
V gene: TRBV20-1
CDR3 protein: SARDPGPKNIQY

CDR3 length: 14
V gene: TRBV7-9
CDR3 protein: ASSPRDRGRNTEAF

CDR3 length: 12
V gene: TRBV4-2
CDR3 protein: ASSQEGRESEQY

CDR3 length: 13
V gene: TRBV4-2
CDR3 protein: ASSQAETDNGEQY

CDR3 length: 10
V gene: TRBV29-1
CDR3 protein: SAARDGYEQY

CDR3 length: 13
V gene: TRBV7-9
CDR3 protein: ASSLVAGDQETQY

CDR3 length: 13
V gene: TRBV20-1
CDR3 protein: SAREVGGYTYEQY

CDR3 length: 9
V gene: TRBV4-1
CDR3 protein: ASRRGLEQF

CDR3 length: 13
V gene: TRBV9
CDR3 protein: ASSDTDREASEAF

CDR3 length: 11
V gene: TRBV24-1
CDR3 protein: ATSDDGGYPQY

CDR3 length: 10
V gene: TRBV20-1
CDR3 protein: SARDRKETQY

CDR3 length: 12
V gene: TRBV7-9
CDR3 protein: PSSEQPTNYGYT

CDR3 length: 12
V gene: TRBV19
CDR3 protein: ASSIKGYTGELF

CDR3 length: 13
V gene: TRBV4-1
CDR3 protein: ASSQVLGLQETQY